The present entry profiles one T cell receptor (beta chain) with its context. TCRdb keeps only in-frame clones here, not all; method: immunoSEQ multiplex PCR. The table includes 150,000 to 180,000 clones, about 85% detected once. Seattle's enrolled individuals joined amid active infection and were then monitored longitudinally. The CDR3 runs to 16 residues. J lost 4 bases, V lost 3 bases, and 8 bases had no gene match. Germline V gene lookup returns CDR1 SGHVS and CDR2 FNYEAQ. This entry is derived from a study of blood T cell repertoires in COVID-19. Study context: Researchers got acute and convalescent COVID-19 samples from the United States, Italy and Spain. PBMCs, B-cell-depleted T cells, or T cells were the source of the cDNA or gDNA that made up the material.

The source material was peripheral blood. The sequence was obtained from a man in his sixties with COVID-19, enrolled during active disease. This chain uses TRBV7-6 with TRBJ2-2; 7 bases are shared with TRBD1. The CDR3 protein is CASSFVQGIGTGELFF. The CDR3 DNA sequence: TGTGCCAGCAGCTTCGTACAGGGGATCGGCACCGGGGAGCTGTTTTTT. Variable domain in full (rest from reference TRBV7-6 and TRBJ2-2): GAGVSQSPRYKVTKRGQDVALRCDPISGHVSLYWYRQALGQGPEFLTYFNYEAQQDKSGLPNDRFSAERPEGSISTLTIQRTEQRDSAMYRCASSFVQGIGTGELFFGEGSRLTVL.